The present entry profiles one T cell receptor (beta chain) with its context. The V gene lost 5 bases and the J gene lost 5 bases, with 7 bases spanning the gap. Germline-derived CDR1 and CDR2 are SGHTA and FQGNSA. The CDR3 has 12 amino acids. The source of the sample is a study of blood T cell repertoires in COVID-19. For the study at large: COVID-19 samples, acute and convalescent, were from the United States, Italy and Spain.

In the authors' workflow: Quantification of nucleated cells was approximated via reference gene primer amplification. Assay: immunoSEQ multiplex PCR; the TCRdb copy retains only in-frame clones and omits some. V, J and clone size were drawn from that table, and D and trimming were deduced from the DNA. The sample records 250,000 to 300,000 clones, about nine tenths being singletons. This TCR was sampled from a man aged 45-65 years with acute or convalescent COVID-19. Sequences were obtained from peripheral blood. V gene TRBV7-2 combines with J gene TRBJ1-5; D remains unclear. CDR3 in amino acids: CASSVQHQPQHF. CDR3 nucleotide sequence: TGTGCCAGCAGCGTACAGCATCAGCCCCAGCATTTT.